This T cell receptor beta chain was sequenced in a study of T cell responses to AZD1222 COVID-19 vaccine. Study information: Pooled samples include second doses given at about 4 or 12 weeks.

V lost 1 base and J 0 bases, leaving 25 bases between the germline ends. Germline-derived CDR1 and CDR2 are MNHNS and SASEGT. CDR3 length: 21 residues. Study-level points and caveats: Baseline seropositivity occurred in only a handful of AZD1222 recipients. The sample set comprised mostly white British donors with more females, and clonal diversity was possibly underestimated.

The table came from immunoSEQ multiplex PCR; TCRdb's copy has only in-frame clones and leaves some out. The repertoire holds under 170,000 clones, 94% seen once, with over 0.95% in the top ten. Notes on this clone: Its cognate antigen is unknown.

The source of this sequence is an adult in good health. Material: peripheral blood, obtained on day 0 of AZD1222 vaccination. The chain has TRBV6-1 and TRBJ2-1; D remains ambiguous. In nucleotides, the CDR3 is TGTGCCAGCAGTGAAGTTTACGACGGCACGAAGCCCCCATGCTCCTACAATGAGCAGTTCTTC. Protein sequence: CASSEVYDGTKPPCSYNEQFF.